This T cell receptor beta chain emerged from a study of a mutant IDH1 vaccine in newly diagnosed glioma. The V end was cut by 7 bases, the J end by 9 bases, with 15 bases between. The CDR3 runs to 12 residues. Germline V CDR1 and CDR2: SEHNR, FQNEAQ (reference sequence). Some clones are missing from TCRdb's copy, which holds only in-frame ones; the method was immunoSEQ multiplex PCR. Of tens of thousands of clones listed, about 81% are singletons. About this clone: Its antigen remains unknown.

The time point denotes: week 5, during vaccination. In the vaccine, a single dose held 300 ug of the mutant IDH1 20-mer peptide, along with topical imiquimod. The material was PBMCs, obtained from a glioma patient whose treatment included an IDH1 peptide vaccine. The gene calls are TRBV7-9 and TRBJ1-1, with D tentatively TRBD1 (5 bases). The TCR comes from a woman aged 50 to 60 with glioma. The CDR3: CASTSGTPKAFF. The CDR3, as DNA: TGTGCCAGCACCTCAGGGACGCCTAAAGCTTTCTTT.